This T cell receptor (beta chain) was captured in a study of blood T cells in healthy people across ages. General study results and limits: Unsorted PBMC input precluded a conclusive naive versus antigen-experienced comparison.

CDR1 is MNHEY, CDR2 SVGAGI, per germline. The CDR3 runs 17 residues. V dropped 6 bases and J dropped 0 bases, with 20 bases sitting between them. This clonotype was counted a few times. Antigen: not known. At least 6 micrograms of total RNA were extracted per sample. Next came a second PCR, run for about 7 to 12 cycles, which used a sample-barcoded 5' primer along with a J-beta primer mix. TCRdb fed the 5' RACE reads into MiXCR, producing one record per CDR3 protein. The data contain about 720,000 distinct CDR3 sequences, about a fifth of them singletons. Sequences were obtained from blood. This sequence was found in a man between 65 and 80 years old in good health. The chain recombines TRBV6-5 with TRBJ1-1; D is perhaps TRBD1 (6 bases). CDR3 in amino acids: CASRITGIATMNTEAFF. DNA for the CDR3: TGTGCCAGCAGGATAACAGGGATCGCAACTATGAACACTGAAGCTTTCTTT.